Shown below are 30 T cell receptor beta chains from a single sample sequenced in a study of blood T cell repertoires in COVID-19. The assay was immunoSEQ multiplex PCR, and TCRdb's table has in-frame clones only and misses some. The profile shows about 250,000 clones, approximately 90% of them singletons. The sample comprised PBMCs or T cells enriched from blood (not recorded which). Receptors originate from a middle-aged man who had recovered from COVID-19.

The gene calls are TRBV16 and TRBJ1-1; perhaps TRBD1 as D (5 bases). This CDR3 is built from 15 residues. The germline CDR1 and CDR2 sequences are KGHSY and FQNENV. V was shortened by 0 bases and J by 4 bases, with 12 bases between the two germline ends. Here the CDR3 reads CASSQSDGGGTEAFF. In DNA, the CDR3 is TGTGCCAGCAGCCAATCGGACGGGGGAGGCACTGAAGCTTTCTTT.

The CDR3 is CASSSPGTSGRATYNEQFF. CDR3 bases: TGTGCCAGCAGCTCCCCCGGGACTAGCGGGAGGGCAACCTACAATGAGCAGTTCTTC. The chain has TRBV7-3 and TRBJ2-1, with 16 bases aligning to TRBD2. CDR1 is SGHTA, CDR2 FQGTGA, per germline. The J segment lost 2 bases and the V segment lost 4 bases, leaving 8 bases of the junction unmatched. There are 19 residues in the CDR3.

CDR3 amino acids: CASSSTSGGTDTQYF. CDR3 DNA sequence: TGTGCCAGCAGCTCTACTAGCGGGGGGACAGATACGCAGTATTTT. V is TRBV11-2 and J is TRBJ2-3; 12 positions agree with TRBD2. CDR1 and CDR2 from the germline V gene are SGHAT and FQNNGV. The CDR3 contains 15 residues. The V segment lost 4 bases and the J segment 3 bases; nucleotides outside the gene matches: 2.

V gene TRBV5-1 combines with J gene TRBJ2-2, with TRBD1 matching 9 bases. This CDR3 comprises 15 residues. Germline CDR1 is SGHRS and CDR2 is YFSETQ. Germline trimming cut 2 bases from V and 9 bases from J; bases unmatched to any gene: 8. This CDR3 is CASSLTGQGPWELFF. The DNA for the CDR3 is TGCGCCAGCAGCTTAACCGGACAGGGGCCTTGGGAGCTGTTTTTT.

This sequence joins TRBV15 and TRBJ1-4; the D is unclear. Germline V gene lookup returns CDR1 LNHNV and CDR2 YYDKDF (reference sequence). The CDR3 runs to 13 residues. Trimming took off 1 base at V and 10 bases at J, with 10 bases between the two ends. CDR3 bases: TGTGCCACCAGCAGAGCCTCGGGTGGAAAACTGTTTTTT. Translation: CATSRASGGKLFF.

This CDR3 reads CASSLTAGLFQETQYF. CDR3 bases: TGTGCCAGCAGCCTCACGGCGGGACTTTTCCAAGAGACCCAGTACTTC. The chain recombines TRBV28 with TRBJ2-5, with TRBD2 as a possible D gene (6 bases). CDR1 is MDHEN and CDR2 is SYDVKM in the germline V gene. There are 16 residues in the CDR3. V lost 6 bases and J lost 1, with 18 bases in between.

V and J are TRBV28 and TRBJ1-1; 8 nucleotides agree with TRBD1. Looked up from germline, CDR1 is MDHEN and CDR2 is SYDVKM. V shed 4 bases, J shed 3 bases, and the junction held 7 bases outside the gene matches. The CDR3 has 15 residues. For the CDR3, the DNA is TGTGCCAGCAGTTCGACAGGGGTTAGAGACACTGAAGCTTTCTTT. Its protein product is CASSSTGVRDTEAFF.

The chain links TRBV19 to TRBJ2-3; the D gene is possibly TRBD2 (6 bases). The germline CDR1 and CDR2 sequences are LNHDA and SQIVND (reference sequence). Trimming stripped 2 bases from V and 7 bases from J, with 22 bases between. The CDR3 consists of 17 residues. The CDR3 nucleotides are TGTGCCAGTAGTATAATCCCAACGGGAGACCCCAGATATACGCAGTATTTT. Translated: CASSIIPTGDPRYTQYF.

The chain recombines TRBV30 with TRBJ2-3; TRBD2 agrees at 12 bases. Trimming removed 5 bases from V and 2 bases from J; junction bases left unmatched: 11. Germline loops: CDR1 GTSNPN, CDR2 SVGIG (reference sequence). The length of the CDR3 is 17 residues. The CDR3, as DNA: TGTGCCTGGTCTACCGCCCGGACTAGCGGGATCACAGATACGCAGTATTTT. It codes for CAWSTARTSGITDTQYF.

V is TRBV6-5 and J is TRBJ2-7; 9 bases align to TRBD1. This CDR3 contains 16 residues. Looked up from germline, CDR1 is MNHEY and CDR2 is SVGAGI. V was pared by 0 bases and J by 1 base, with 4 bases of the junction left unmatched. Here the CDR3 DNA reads TGTGCCAGCAGTTACTCGAGGACAGGGGTTTCCTACGAGCAGTACTTC. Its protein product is CASSYSRTGVSYEQYF.

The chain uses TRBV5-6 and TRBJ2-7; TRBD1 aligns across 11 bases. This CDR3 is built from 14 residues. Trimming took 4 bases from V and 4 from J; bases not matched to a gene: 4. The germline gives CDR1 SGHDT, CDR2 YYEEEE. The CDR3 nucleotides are TGTGCCAGCAGCCGGGACAGGGGGACATACGAGCAGTACTTC. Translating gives CASSRDRGTYEQYF.

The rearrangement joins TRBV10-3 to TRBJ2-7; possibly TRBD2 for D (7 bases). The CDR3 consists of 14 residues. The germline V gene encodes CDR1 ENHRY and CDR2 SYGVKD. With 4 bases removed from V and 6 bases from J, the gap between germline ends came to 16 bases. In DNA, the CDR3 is TGTGCCATCAGTGTTGGGGGGGGACAAGGCGAGCAGTACTTC. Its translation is CAISVGGGQGEQYF.

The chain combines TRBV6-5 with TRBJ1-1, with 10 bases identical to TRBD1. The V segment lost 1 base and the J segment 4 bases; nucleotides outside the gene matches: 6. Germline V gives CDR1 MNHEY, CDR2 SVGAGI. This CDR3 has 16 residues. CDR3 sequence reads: CASSYLDRGDGTEAFF. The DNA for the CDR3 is TGTGCCAGCAGTTACTTGGACAGGGGGGACGGCACTGAAGCTTTCTTT.

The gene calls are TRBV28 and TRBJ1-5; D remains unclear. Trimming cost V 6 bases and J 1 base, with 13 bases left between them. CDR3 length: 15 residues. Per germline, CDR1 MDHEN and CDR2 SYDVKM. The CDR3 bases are TGTGCCAGCAGCCGAGGAAGGCGGAGCAATCAGCCCCAGCATTTT. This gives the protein CASSRGRRSNQPQHF.

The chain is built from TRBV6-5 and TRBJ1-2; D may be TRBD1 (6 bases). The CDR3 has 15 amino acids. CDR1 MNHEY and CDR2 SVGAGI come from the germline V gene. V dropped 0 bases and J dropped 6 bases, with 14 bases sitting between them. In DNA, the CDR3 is TGTGCCAGCAGTTACTCCAACAGGGTGGAGGATGGCTACACCTTC. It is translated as CASSYSNRVEDGYTF.

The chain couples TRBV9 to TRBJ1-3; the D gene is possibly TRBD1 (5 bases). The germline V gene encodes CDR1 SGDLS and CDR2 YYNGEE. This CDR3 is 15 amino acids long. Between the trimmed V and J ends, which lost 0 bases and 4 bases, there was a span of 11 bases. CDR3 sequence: CASSVASGLGNTIYF. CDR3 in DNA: TGTGCCAGCAGCGTAGCGTCGGGACTGGGAAACACCATATATTTT.

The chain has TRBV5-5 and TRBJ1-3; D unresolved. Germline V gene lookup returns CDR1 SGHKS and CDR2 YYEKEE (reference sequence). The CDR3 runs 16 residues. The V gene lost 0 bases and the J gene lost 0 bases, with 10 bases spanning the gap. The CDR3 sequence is CASSLERGSSGNTIYF. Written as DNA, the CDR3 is TGTGCCAGCAGCTTGGAACGGGGTAGCTCTGGAAACACCATATATTTT.

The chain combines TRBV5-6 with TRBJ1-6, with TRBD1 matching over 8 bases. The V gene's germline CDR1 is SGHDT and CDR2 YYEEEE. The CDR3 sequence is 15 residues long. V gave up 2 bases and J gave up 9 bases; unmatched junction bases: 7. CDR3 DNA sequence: TGTGCCAGCAGCTTCGGTACAGGGGGAGGTTCACCCCTCCACTTT. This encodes CASSFGTGGGSPLHF. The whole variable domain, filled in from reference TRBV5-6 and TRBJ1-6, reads DAGVTQSPTHLIKTRGQQVTLRCSPKSGHDTVSWYQQALGQGPQFIFQYYEEEERQRGNFPDRFSGHQFPNYSSELNVNALLLGDSALYLCASSFGTGGGSPLHFGNGTRLTVT.

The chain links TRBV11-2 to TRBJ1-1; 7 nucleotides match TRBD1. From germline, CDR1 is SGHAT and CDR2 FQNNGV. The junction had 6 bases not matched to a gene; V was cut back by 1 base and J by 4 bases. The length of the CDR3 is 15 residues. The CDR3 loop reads CASSLVRGLGTEAFF. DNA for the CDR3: TGTGCCAGCAGCTTAGTGAGGGGGCTCGGCACTGAAGCTTTCTTT.

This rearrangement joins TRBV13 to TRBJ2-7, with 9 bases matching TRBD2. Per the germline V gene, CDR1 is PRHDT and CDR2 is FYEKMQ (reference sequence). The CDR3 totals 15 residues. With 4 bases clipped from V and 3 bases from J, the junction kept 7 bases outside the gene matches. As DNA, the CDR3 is TGTGCCAGCAGCTCCTTAGCGGGGGATAACTACGAGCAGTACTTC. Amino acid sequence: CASSSLAGDNYEQYF.

CDR3 bases: TGTGCCAGCAGCCCGACAGACTCTGGAAACACCATATATTTT. This codes for CASSPTDSGNTIYF. The chain employs TRBV7-9 and TRBJ1-3, with D perhaps matching TRBD1 (5 bases). The CDR3 has 14 amino acids. Germline CDR1 reads SEHNR; CDR2 reads FQNEAQ (reference sequence). V was shortened by 5 bases and J by 0 bases, with 8 bases between the two germline ends.

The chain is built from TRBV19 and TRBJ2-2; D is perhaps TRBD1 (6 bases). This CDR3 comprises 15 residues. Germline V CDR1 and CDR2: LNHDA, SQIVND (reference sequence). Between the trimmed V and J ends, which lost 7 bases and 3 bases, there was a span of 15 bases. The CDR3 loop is CASTRDKLYTGELFF. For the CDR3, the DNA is TGTGCCAGTACCCGGGACAAATTATACACCGGGGAGCTGTTTTTT.

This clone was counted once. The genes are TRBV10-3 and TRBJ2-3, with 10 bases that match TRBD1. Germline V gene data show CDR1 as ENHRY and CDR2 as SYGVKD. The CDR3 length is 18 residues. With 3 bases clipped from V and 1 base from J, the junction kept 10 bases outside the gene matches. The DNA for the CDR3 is TGTGCCATCAGTGACACCCCGGCCGGGACAGGGGGCACAGATACGCAGTATTTT. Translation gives CAISDTPAGTGGTDTQYF.

The CDR3 DNA sequence: TGTGCCAGCACCAAACGGGGCTACGAGCAGTACTTC. This translates into CASTKRGYEQYF. The genes are TRBV11-2 and TRBJ2-7; tentatively, D is TRBD2 (5 bases). Germline CDR1 SGHAT, CDR2 FQNNGV. The CDR3 covers 12 residues. V was trimmed by 7 bases and J by 3 bases, leaving 10 bases between them.

CDR3 protein: CASSTRTGRTEKLFF. CDR3 bases: TGTGCCAGCAGCACCCGGACAGGGCGTACTGAAAAACTGTTTTTT. The chain combines TRBV7-8 with TRBJ1-4; 8 nucleotides match TRBD1. Trimming removed 5 bases from V and 7 bases from J; junction bases left unmatched: 9. This CDR3 spans 15 amino acids. Per the germline V gene, CDR1 is SGHVS and CDR2 is FQNEAQ.

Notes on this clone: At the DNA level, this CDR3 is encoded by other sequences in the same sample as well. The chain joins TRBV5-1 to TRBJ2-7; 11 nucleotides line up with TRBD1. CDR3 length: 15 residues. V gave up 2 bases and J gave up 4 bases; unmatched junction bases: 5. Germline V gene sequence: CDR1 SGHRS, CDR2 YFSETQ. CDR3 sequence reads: CASSLGTGGLYEQYF. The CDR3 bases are TGCGCCAGCAGCTTAGGGACAGGGGGATTGTACGAGCAGTACTTC.

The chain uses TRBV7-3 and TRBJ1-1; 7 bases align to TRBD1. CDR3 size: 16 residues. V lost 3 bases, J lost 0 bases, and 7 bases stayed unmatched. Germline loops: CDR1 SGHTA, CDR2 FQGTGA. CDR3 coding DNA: TGTGCCAGCAGCTTCCAGGGGGGAATCATGAACACTGAAGCTTTCTTT. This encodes CASSFQGGIMNTEAFF.

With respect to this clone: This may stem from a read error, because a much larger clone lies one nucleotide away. The CDR3 region has the DNA TGTGCCAGCAGTTACTGGACAGGGGGCGGCTACACCTTC. Amino acids: CASSYWTGGGYTF. The chain joins TRBV6-2 or TRBV6-3 to TRBJ1-2; TRBD1 matches at 11 bases. The V and J ends lost 1 base and 8 bases, in that order; junction bases with no gene match: 0. This CDR3 has 13 amino acids. The V gene's germline CDR1 is MNHEY and CDR2 SVGEGT.

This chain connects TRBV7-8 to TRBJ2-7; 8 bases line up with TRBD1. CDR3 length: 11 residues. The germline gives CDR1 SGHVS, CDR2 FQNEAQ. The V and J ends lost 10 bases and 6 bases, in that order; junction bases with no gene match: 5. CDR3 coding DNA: TGTGCCATCGACAGGGGAGGCGAGCAGTACTTC. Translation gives CAIDRGGEQYF.

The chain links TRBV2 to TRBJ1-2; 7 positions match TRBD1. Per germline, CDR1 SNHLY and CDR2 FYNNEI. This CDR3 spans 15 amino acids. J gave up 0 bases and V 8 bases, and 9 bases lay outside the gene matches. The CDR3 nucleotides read TGTGCCAGCCTTCGGGACAGAGGTTCTAACTATGGCTACACCTTC. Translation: CASLRDRGSNYGYTF.